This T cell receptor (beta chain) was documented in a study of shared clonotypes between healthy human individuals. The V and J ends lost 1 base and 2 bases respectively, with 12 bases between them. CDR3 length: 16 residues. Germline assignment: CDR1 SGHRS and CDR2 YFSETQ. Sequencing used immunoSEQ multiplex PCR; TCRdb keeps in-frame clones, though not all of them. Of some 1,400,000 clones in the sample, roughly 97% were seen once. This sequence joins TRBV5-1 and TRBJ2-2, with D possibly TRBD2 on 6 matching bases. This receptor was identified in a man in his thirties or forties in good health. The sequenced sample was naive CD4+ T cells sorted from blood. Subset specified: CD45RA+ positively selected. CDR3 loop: CASSLYQGGNTGELFF. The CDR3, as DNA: TGCGCCAGCAGCTTGTATCAGGGAGGCAACACCGGGGAGCTGTTTTTT.